The clone carrying this T cell receptor (beta chain) was picked up many times. These data originate in a study of naive and memory T cell subsets. An equimolar mix of two oligonucleotides served as the beta constant-region primer for TRBC1 and TRBC2. Ligation attached a single-stranded oligonucleotide with a 12-nucleotide UMI and the SP2 primer to the cDNA 3' end. TCRdb fed the UMI-ligation and nested PCR reads into MiXCR, producing one record per CDR3 protein. This table holds around 90,000 distinct CDR3 sequences, approximately 6.5% found once. The CDR3 is made up of 15 amino acids. V lost 4 bases and J lost 5, with 15 bases in between. Germline CDR1 is LNHDA and CDR2 is SQIVND (reference sequence).

The sequence came from a human donor in good health. The chain uses TRBV19 and TRBJ1-5; no reliable D call. Sequencing input: central memory CD4+ T cells from blood. This chain's CDR3 is CASSSTPSNDQPQHF. CDR3 nucleotide sequence: TGTGCCAGTAGTAGTACCCCCAGCAATGATCAGCCCCAGCATTTT.